This TCR beta chain was recovered during a study of blood T cell repertoires in COVID-19. The overall study: The origin of the acute and convalescent COVID-19 samples was the United States, Italy and Spain. PBMCs, B-cell-depleted T cells, or T cells were the source of the cDNA or gDNA that made up the material.

Those enrolled in Seattle joined during active infection and were followed longitudinally afterward. The CDR3 has 14 residues. Germline V lookup: CDR1 KGHSH, CDR2 LQKENI. Trimming took off 3 bases at V and 2 bases at J, with 10 bases between the two ends. As originally analysed: Nucleated cell counts were estimated from reference gene primer amplification. Data came from immunoSEQ multiplex PCR; TCRdb stores just in-frame clones and leaves some out. V and J calls and clone size come straight from that table; D and trimming were deduced from the DNA. This sample has more than 250,000 clones, with about 91% found just once.

The sample comprised peripheral blood. The chain recombines TRBV18 with TRBJ1-2, with D possibly matching TRBD1 (5 bases). The receptor was derived from a young woman with COVID-19, enrolled during active disease. This CDR3 is CASSPSTANYGYTF. The CDR3 nucleotides are TGTGCCAGCTCACCCTCGACAGCGAACTATGGCTACACCTTC.